These T cell receptor beta chains were read from a single sample in a study of blood T cell repertoires in COVID-19. This table comes from immunoSEQ multiplex PCR, and its TCRdb copy is limited to in-frame clones, with some not included. The data contain 80,000 to 95,000 clones, approximately 88% of them singletons. The source material was peripheral blood. The receptors here all came from a woman in her seventies with acute or convalescent COVID-19. CDR3s include the opening cysteine and the closing phenylalanine or tryptophan. A D gene is named only where the DNA matches it firmly. Size is stated for part of the rows, as once, few or many counts, or as a class when the clone is expanded.

clone_size	j_call	d_call	v_call	cdr3_nt	cdr3_aa
NA	TRBJ2-4	TRBD2	TRBV2	TGTGCCAGCAGTGAAGGACTAGCGGGGGGACAAGGCATTCAGTACTTC	CASSEGLAGGQGIQYF
NA	TRBJ2-3	NA	TRBV19	TGTGCCAGTAGTATTAGTGATATAGATACGCAGTATTTT	CASSISDIDTQYF
few	TRBJ1-5	NA	TRBV19	TGTGCCAGTGAACGCGGACAGAATCAGCCCCAGCATTTT	CASERGQNQPQHF
NA	TRBJ2-3	TRBD2	TRBV7-2	TGTGCCAGCAGCTTACTAGCGGGGGGGCGGGATACGCAGTATTTT	CASSLLAGGRDTQYF
NA	TRBJ1-6	TRBD1	TRBV3-1/TRBV3-2	TGTGCCAGCAGCCAAGGACAGGGGGGTTCACCCCTCCACTTT	CASSQGQGGSPLHF
NA	TRBJ1-6	TRBD1	TRBV27	TGTGCCAGCAGTTTGGACAGGGGTAATTCACCCCTCCACTTT	CASSLDRGNSPLHF
NA	TRBJ1-2	NA	TRBV19	TGTGCCAGTAGTATAGTAGGTGGCGGAAACTATGGCTACACCTTC	CASSIVGGGNYGYTF
NA	TRBJ1-6	TRBD1	TRBV2	TGTGCCAGCAGTTACGACAGGGGTGTAGGTTCACCCCTCCACTTT	CASSYDRGVGSPLHF
NA	TRBJ2-1	NA	TRBV19	TGTGCCAGTAGTCGGGACAACTCCTACAATGAGCAGTTCTTC	CASSRDNSYNEQFF
few	TRBJ1-3	NA	TRBV6-6	TGTGCCAGCAGTCAAGAATCAGGCCGAAACACCATATATTTT	CASSQESGRNTIYF
NA	TRBJ1-1	TRBD1	TRBV27	TGTGCCAGCAGTAAGGAATCCCCAGGGGGCTCGAACACTGAAGCTTTCTTT	CASSKESPGGSNTEAFF
NA	TRBJ2-6	NA	TRBV28	TGTGCCAGCAGTTTGTGGACACGAGCCGCTCTTGGGGCCAACGTCCTGACTTTC	CASSLWTRAALGANVLTF
NA	TRBJ2-7	TRBD2	TRBV29-1	TGCAGCGTTGTGACGGGCGGGAGTCCCTACGAGCAGTACTTC	CSVVTGGSPYEQYF
NA	TRBJ1-6	NA	TRBV6-5	TGTGCCAGCAGTTATAATACAGGGAGCCCAGGTTCACCCCTCCACTTT	CASSYNTGSPGSPLHF
NA	TRBJ1-5	NA	TRBV25-1	TGTGCCAGCAGGAATCCCGGGAGAGGCCTGAATAGCAATCAGCCCCAGCATTTT	CASRNPGRGLNSNQPQHF
NA	TRBJ2-3	TRBD2	TRBV5-1	TGCGCCAGCAGCTGGGGGACTAGCGGGAGGGCAGATACGCAGTATTTT	CASSWGTSGRADTQYF
NA	TRBJ2-3	TRBD2	TRBV11-2	TGTGCCAGCAGCTTGCCTAGCGGGAGGGTCACAGATACGCAGTATTTT	CASSLPSGRVTDTQYF
NA	TRBJ1-1	NA	TRBV5-1	TGCGCCAGCAGCTTGGATTTCAGAAACACTGAAGCTTTCTTT	CASSLDFRNTEAFF
NA	TRBJ1-4	NA	TRBV7-9	TGTGCCAGCAGCAGAGGGGGAGAAAAACTGTTTTTT	CASSRGGEKLFF
NA	TRBJ1-4	TRBD1	TRBV30	TGTGCCTGGAGTGCCGACAGGGCAACTAATGAAAAACTGTTTTTT	CAWSADRATNEKLFF
NA	TRBJ2-3	TRBD2	TRBV7-2	TGTGCCAGCAGCTGGAGAGCGGGGGGGCCGACAGATACGCAGTATTTT	CASSWRAGGPTDTQYF
NA	TRBJ2-1	NA	TRBV24-1	TGTGCCACCAGTGGCCCCGGACAGAGCTCCTACAATGAGCAGTTCTTC	CATSGPGQSSYNEQFF
NA	TRBJ1-2	NA	TRBV21-1	TGTGCCAGCAGCAAAGGAGGAGGAGACTATGGCTACACCTTC	CASSKGGGDYGYTF
once	TRBJ2-1	TRBD2	TRBV4-1	TGCGCCAGCAGCCAAGCCGTCCCGGGACTAGCGGGGCCACAGGGTGAGCAGTTCTTC	CASSQAVPGLAGPQGEQFF
NA	TRBJ1-4	TRBD1	TRBV18	TGTGCCAGCTCACGACAGGGTCTTGAAAAACTGTTTTTT	CASSRQGLEKLFF
NA	TRBJ1-6	NA	TRBV6-5	TGTGCCAGCAGTTATGAACGGACTTTACCCCTCCACTTT	CASSYERTLPLHF
NA	TRBJ2-1	NA	TRBV29-1	TGCAGCGTGGGCCAGACGGGGAATGAGCAGTTCTTC	CSVGQTGNEQFF
NA	TRBJ2-3	NA	TRBV7-9	TGTGCCAGCAGCTTAGATCCAGGCTTCACAGATACGCAGTATTTT	CASSLDPGFTDTQYF
NA	TRBJ1-1	NA	TRBV5-1	TGCGCCAGCAGCTTGGGACCCCGGACAGTCGCCACTGAAGCTTTCTTT	CASSLGPRTVATEAFF
NA	TRBJ2-7	NA	TRBV14	TGTGCCAGCAGCCAAGATGGAGGGAGGGAGCAGTACTTC	CASSQDGGREQYF
NA	TRBJ1-2	NA	TRBV30	TGTGCCTGGAGTTATGACTCCCACGGTTCGTATGGCTACACCTTC	CAWSYDSHGSYGYTF
NA	TRBJ1-5	NA	TRBV6-5	TGTGCCAGCAGTTACTCGATGCCAGATAGCAATCAGCCCCAGCATTTT	CASSYSMPDSNQPQHF
NA	TRBJ1-1	NA	TRBV5-1	TGCGCCAGCAGCTTGGCTACAGGAGCACCGAACACTGAAGCTTTCTTT	CASSLATGAPNTEAFF
NA	TRBJ2-1	TRBD2	TRBV6-5	TGTGCCAGCATTAGGACGGGAGGGCCTTACAATGAGCAGTTCTTC	CASIRTGGPYNEQFF
NA	TRBJ2-1	TRBD2	TRBV5-1	TGCGCCAGCAGCCTTTCTTCACAGCGGGGGGGCTACAATGAGCAGTTCTTC	CASSLSSQRGGYNEQFF
NA	TRBJ1-1	NA	TRBV20-1	TGCAGTGCTTACAGGGACACTGAAGCTTTCTTT	CSAYRDTEAFF
NA	TRBJ2-2	NA	TRBV7-2	TGTGCCAGCACCTCTCGAACTACGAACACCGGGGAGCTGTTTTTT	CASTSRTTNTGELFF
NA	TRBJ1-3	TRBD1	TRBV6-1	TGTGCCAGCAGTCAAGAGACAGGGGGCTCTGGAAACACCATATATTTT	CASSQETGGSGNTIYF
NA	TRBJ1-5	NA	TRBV19	TGTGCCAGTAGTCTAACAGGGAATCAGCCCCAGCATTTT	CASSLTGNQPQHF
NA	TRBJ2-1	TRBD2	TRBV2	TGTGCCAGCACCCTCAGCGGGGGGATAGACAATGAGCAGTTCTTC	CASTLSGGIDNEQFF
NA	TRBJ1-2	TRBD1	TRBV6-5	TGTGCCAGCAGGCCGACAGGGGCGGTCGGCTACACCTTC	CASRPTGAVGYTF
NA	TRBJ1-5	NA	TRBV19	TGTGCCAGTAGTATCGGGAGGATCAATCAGCCCCAGCATTTT	CASSIGRINQPQHF
NA	TRBJ2-1	NA	TRBV7-2	TGTGCCAGCAGCTTAAAGACTTTCTCCCACAATGAGCAGTTCTTC	CASSLKTFSHNEQFF
few	TRBJ2-6	TRBD1	TRBV28	TGTGCCAGCAGTTTGTTGGACAGGGCTGGGGCCAACGTCCTGACTTTC	CASSLLDRAGANVLTF
NA	TRBJ2-3	NA	TRBV25-1	TGTGCCAGCAGTCAGGTCTACACGGCAGATACGCAGTATTTT	CASSQVYTADTQYF
NA	TRBJ2-1	TRBD1	TRBV3-1/TRBV3-2	TGTGCCAGCAGCCAAGTCGGGACAGGGAACAATGAGCAGTTCTTC	CASSQVGTGNNEQFF
NA	TRBJ1-6	TRBD1	TRBV7-8	TGTGCCAGCAGCTTAGACAGGGGCAGTTCACCCCTCCACTTT	CASSLDRGSSPLHF
NA	TRBJ2-1	TRBD1	TRBV7-2	TGTGCCAGCAGACCACCGGGACAGGGGTACAATGAGCAGTTCTTC	CASRPPGQGYNEQFF
NA	TRBJ1-2	NA	TRBV5-5	TGTGCCAGCAGCTCGACTGAGTATGGCTACACCTTC	CASSSTEYGYTF
NA	TRBJ1-1	NA	TRBV10-1	TGCGCCAGCAGTGCCTCCAGGGACACTGAAGCTTTCTTT	CASSASRDTEAFF
once	TRBJ1-6	TRBD1	TRBV7-2	TGTGCCAGCAGTTTCGACAGGGGGAATTCACCCCTCCACTTT	CASSFDRGNSPLHF
NA	TRBJ1-5	NA	TRBV15	TGTGCCACCAGCAGAGAGAGCCCTCTGGCCCAGCATTTT	CATSRESPLAQHF
few	TRBJ2-3	NA	TRBV5-1	TGCGCCAGCAGCTTGGCCATTGGGGGCGCAGATACGCAGTATTTT	CASSLAIGGADTQYF
NA	TRBJ2-1	TRBD1	TRBV6-5	TGTGCCAGCAGTTACTCGACAGGGTTTGGCTACAATGAGCAGTTCTTC	CASSYSTGFGYNEQFF
NA	TRBJ1-3	NA	TRBV3-1/TRBV3-2	TGTGCCAGCAGCCAACCCGGGACAAAGACCATATATTTT	CASSQPGTKTIYF